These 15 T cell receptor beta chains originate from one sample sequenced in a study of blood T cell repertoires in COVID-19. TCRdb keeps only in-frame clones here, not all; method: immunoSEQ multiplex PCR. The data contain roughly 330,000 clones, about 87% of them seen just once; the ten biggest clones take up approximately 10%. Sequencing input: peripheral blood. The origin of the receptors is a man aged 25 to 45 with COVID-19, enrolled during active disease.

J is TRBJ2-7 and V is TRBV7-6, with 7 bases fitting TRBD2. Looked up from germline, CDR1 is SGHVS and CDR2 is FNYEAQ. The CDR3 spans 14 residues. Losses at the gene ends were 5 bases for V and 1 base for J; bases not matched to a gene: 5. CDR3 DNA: TGTGCCAGCAGCCTATCCGGGGGGTCCTACGAGCAGTACTTC. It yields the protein CASSLSGGSYEQYF.

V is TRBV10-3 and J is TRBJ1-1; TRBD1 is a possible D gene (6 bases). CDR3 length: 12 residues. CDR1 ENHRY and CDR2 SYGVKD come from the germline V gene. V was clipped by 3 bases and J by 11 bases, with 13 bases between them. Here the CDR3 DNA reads TGTGCCATCAGTGACTCCAGGGGTGGGGCTTTCTTT. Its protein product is CAISDSRGGAFF.

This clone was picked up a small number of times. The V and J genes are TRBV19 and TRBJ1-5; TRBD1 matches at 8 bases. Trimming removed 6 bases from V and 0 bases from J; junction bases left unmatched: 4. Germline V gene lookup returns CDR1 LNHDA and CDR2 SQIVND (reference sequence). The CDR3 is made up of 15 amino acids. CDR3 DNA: TGTGCCAGTAGCCGAACAGGGGGTAGCAATCAGCCCCAGCATTTT. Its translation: CASSRTGGSNQPQHF.

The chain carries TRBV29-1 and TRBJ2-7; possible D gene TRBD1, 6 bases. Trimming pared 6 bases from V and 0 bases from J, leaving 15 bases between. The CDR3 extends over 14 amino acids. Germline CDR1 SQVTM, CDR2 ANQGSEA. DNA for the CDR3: TGCAGCGTGACCAGGGGCCAGGTCTCCTACGAGCAGTACTTC. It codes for CSVTRGQVSYEQYF.

The CDR3 here is CASSYSREGRGEQYF. The CDR3, as DNA: TGTGCCAGCAGTTACTCACGGGAGGGCCGAGGGGAGCAGTACTTC. V and J are TRBV6-2 or TRBV6-3 and TRBJ2-7; 8 bases line up with TRBD2. Unmatched junction bases numbered 8, after V lost 0 bases and J lost 7 bases. The CDR3 runs 15 residues. Germline CDR1 is MNHEY and CDR2 is SVGEGT.

This chain's CDR3 is CASSHRRGEDSPLHF. The CDR3 region has the DNA TGTGCCAGCAGCCACCGGCGGGGTGAGGATTCACCCCTCCACTTT. V and J are TRBV5-4 and TRBJ1-6; D is unclear. Germline CDR1 is SGHNT and CDR2 is YYREEE (reference sequence). Trimming took off 4 bases at V and 8 bases at J, with 16 bases between the two ends. The CDR3 sequence is 15 residues long.

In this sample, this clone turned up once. DNA of the CDR3: TGTGCCAGCAGCCCCGCGGGACTCCCGGGGAACATTCAGTACTTC. Residues: CASSPAGLPGNIQYF. The V call is TRBV7-2, the J call TRBJ2-4; tentative D call: TRBD2 (6 bases). This CDR3 comprises 15 residues. Trimming shortened V by 5 bases and J by 7 bases, and 18 bases separated the two germline ends. Germline V CDR1 and CDR2: SGHTA, FQGNSA.

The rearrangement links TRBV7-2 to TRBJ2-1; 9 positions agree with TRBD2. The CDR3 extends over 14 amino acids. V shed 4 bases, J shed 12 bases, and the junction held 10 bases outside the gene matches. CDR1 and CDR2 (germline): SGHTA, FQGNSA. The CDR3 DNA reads TGTGCCAGCAGCTCAGCTAGCGGGGCTCTGGGGCAGTTCTTC. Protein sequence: CASSSASGALGQFF.

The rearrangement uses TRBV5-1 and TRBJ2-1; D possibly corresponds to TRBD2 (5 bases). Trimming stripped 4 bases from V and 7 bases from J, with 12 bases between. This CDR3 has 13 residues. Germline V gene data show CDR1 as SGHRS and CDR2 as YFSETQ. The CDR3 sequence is CASSSQRLNEQFF. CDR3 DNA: TGCGCCAGCAGCAGTCAGCGGTTAAATGAGCAGTTCTTC.

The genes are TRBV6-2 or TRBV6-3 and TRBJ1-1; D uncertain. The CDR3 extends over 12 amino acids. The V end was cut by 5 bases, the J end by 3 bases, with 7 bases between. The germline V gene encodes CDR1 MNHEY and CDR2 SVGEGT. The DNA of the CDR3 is TGTGCCAGCAGTCCCCGGTACACTGAAGCTTTCTTT. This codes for CASSPRYTEAFF.

The CDR3 here is CASSYSAGSNQPQHF. CDR3 DNA sequence: TGTGCCAGCAGTTACTCGGCGGGGTCCAATCAGCCCCAGCATTTT. V is TRBV6-5 and J is TRBJ1-5, with D unclear. This CDR3 comprises 15 residues. The germline V gene has CDR1 MNHEY and CDR2 SVGAGI. V lost 0 bases and J lost 3, with 9 bases in between.

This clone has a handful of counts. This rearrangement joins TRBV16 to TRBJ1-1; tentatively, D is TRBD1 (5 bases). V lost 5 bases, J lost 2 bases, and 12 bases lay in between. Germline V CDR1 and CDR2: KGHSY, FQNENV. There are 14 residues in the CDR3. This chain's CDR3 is CASSSPGTNTEAFF. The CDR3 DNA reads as TGTGCCAGCAGCAGCCCCGGGACTAACACTGAAGCTTTCTTT.

The CDR3 sequence is CSVDRGDTEAFF. Written as DNA, the CDR3 is TGCAGCGTTGACCGCGGGGACACTGAAGCTTTCTTT. This sequence joins TRBV29-1 and TRBJ1-1; no clear D gene. Trimming removed 3 bases at V and 3 bases at J, with 8 bases between. Germline values: CDR1 SQVTM, CDR2 ANQGSEA. This CDR3 contains 12 residues.

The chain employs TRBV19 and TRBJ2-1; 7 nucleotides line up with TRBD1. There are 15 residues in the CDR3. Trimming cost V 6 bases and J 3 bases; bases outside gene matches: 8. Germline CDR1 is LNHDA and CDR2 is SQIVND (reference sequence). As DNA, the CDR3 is TGTGCCAGTAGGGGCGACAGGGAAAGCTACAATGAGCAGTTCTTC. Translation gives CASRGDRESYNEQFF.

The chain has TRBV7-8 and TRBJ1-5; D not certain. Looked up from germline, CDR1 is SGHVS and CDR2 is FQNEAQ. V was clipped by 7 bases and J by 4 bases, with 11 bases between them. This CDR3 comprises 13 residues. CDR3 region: CASTRTGNQPQHF. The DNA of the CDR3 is TGTGCCAGCACCCGGACGGGTAATCAGCCCCAGCATTTT. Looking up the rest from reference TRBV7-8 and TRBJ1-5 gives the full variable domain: GAGVSQSPRYKVAKRGQDVALRCDPISGHVSLFWYQQALGQGPEFLTYFQNEAQLDKSGLPSDRFFAERPEGSVSTLKIQRTQQEDSAVYLCASTRTGNQPQHFGDGTRLSIL.